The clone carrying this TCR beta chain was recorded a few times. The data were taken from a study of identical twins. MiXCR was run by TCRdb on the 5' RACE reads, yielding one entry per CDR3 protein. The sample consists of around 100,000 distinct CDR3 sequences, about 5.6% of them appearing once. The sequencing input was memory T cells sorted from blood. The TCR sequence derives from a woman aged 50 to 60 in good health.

This chain's CDR3 is CSASRAGRAQDTQYF. The CDR3 DNA sequence: TGCAGTGCTAGCAGAGCGGGAAGAGCACAGGATACGCAGTATTTT. This chain joins TRBV20-1 and TRBJ2-3; 7 nucleotides match TRBD2. V shed 3 bases, J shed 6 bases, and the junction held 12 bases outside the gene matches. This CDR3 is 15 amino acids long. The germline V gene encodes CDR1 DFQATT and CDR2 SNEGSKA (reference sequence).